Sequencing of this T cell receptor (beta chain) was carried out in a study of cytomegalovirus exposure and HLA in healthy donors. This clone was found a few times. Its cognate antigen is unknown. The study's findings and limits: CMV antigen specificity of three CMV-associated chains was confirmed in vitro. The only immune exposure information that was available was CMV serostatus.

The PCR employed 60 Vbeta primers together with 13 Jbeta primers. Only in-frame clones appear in the TCRdb table, and some are missing; sequencing was by immunoSEQ multiplex PCR. The sample records about 150,000 clones, about four fifths being singletons. J lost 3 bases, V lost 7 bases, and 12 bases had no gene match. The CDR3 runs to 15 residues. Per germline, CDR1 MDHEN and CDR2 SYDVKM. The TCR was taken from a man aged 18 to 30 in good health and CMV-seronegative. The rearrangement uses TRBV28 and TRBJ2-7, with TRBD1 matching over 7 bases. The sequenced sample consisted of PBMCs. The CDR3 nucleotides read TGTGCCAGCACCACAGGGGAAGGTAAATACTACGAGCAGTACGTC. Translating gives CASTTGEGKYYEQYV.